A selection of T cell receptor beta chains follows, all from one sample in a study of T cell changes during pregnancy in multiple sclerosis. Generated by immunoSEQ multiplex PCR, the TCRdb table keeps only in-frame clones and is missing some. The table lists 75,000 to 95,000 clones, 92% of them singletons. The sample was peripheral blood, taken in the first trimester of pregnancy. The receptors were sampled from a female donor with multiple sclerosis, enrolled in a pregnancy study. The CDR3 runs from the conserved cysteine through the conserved F or W. Fields, in order: V gene, clone size, J gene, D gene, CDR3 DNA, CDR3 protein. D genes are given only for firm matches. Rows may omit the clone size; those that give it use once, few, many or a size class.

>TRBV27|NA|TRBJ2-7|NA
TGTGCCAGCGGGGGGATTGTCGGACAGGCGATTCAAACCTACGAGCAGTACTTC
CASGGIVGQAIQTYEQYF
>TRBV30|once|TRBJ1-1|NA
TGTGCCTGGAAAACAGGCTCTGAGGCTTTCTTT
CAWKTGSEAFF
>TRBV5-6|once|TRBJ2-5|NA
TGTGCCACCCTTATAGGCAGCGAAGAGACCCAGTACTTC
CATLIGSEETQYF
>TRBV18|NA|TRBJ1-1|NA
TGTGCCAGCTCACCCTCTAAACAGGGGAACACTGAAGCTTTCTTT
CASSPSKQGNTEAFF
>TRBV5-1|NA|TRBJ2-1|TRBD2
TGCGCCAGCACTAGCGGGATTTCAAATGAGCAGTTCTTC
CASTSGISNEQFF
>TRBV30|NA|TRBJ1-1|NA
TGTGCCTGGATGGCGGGGCAGCCTTCCAACACTGAAGCTTTCTTT
CAWMAGQPSNTEAFF
>TRBV29-1|NA|TRBJ2-5|NA
TGCAGCGTTACCCCCCCCCACAGGGATGGGACCCAGTACTTC
CSVTPPHRDGTQYF
>TRBV15|NA|TRBJ1-2|NA
TGTGCCACCAGCAGAGGGAGGGGGGGCTCGGGTGGCTACACCTTC
CATSRGRGGSGGYTF
>TRBV30|NA|TRBJ1-2|NA
TGTGCCTGGTGGTCAGGGGATTACTATGGCTACACCTTC
CAWWSGDYYGYTF
>TRBV7-6|once|TRBJ2-7|NA
TGTGCCAGCAGCTTAAGTAGCGCTAACGAGCAGTACTTC
CASSLSSANEQYF
>TRBV9|once|TRBJ2-7|NA
TGTGCCAGCAGCGTAGAGCAGGGTTTACACGAGCAGTACTTC
CASSVEQGLHEQYF
>TRBV2|NA|TRBJ2-2|TRBD1
TGTGCCAGCAGTGCCGGGGACAGGTCTTTGTCCGGGGAGCTGTTTTTT
CASSAGDRSLSGELFF
>TRBV15|NA|TRBJ2-3|NA
TGTGCCACCAGCAGAGGGCTGAGCACAGATACGCAGTATTTT
CATSRGLSTDTQYF
>TRBV11-3|NA|TRBJ2-4|TRBD2
TGTGCCAGCAGCTTAGATCGGGCGGGGGAAGGAGCCAAAAACATTCAGTACTTC
CASSLDRAGEGAKNIQYF
>TRBV25-1|once|TRBJ1-2|TRBD1
TGTGCCAGCAGTGAATTGGGGACAGGGTACGGCTACACCTTC
CASSELGTGYGYTF
>TRBV7-2|NA|TRBJ2-7|NA
TGTGCCAGCAGCCGAGAGGGACAAGACTACGAGCAGTACTTC
CASSREGQDYEQYF
>TRBV6-5|few|TRBJ1-1|NA
TGTGCCAGCAGTATCGGGTTGAACACTGAAGCTTTCTTT
CASSIGLNTEAFF
>TRBV19|once|TRBJ2-3|NA
TGTGCCAGTAGTTTCGGGGGATCTAGCACAGATACGCAGTATTTT
CASSFGGSSTDTQYF
>TRBV19|NA|TRBJ2-7|TRBD1
TGTGCCAGTAGCCCCCGGGACAGGCCAACCTACGAGCAGTACTTC
CASSPRDRPTYEQYF
>TRBV27|NA|TRBJ1-2|NA
TGTGCCAGCGGAGTGGGCGGGTACTATGGCTACACCTTC
CASGVGGYYGYTF
>TRBV7-3|NA|TRBJ2-5|TRBD2
TGTGCCAGCAGCTTAATTGCGGGAGGGAGGCAAGAGACCCAGTACTTC
CASSLIAGGRQETQYF
>TRBV19|NA|TRBJ2-7|NA
TGTGCCGCTGGCCAAGCCTACGAGCAGTACTTC
CAAGQAYEQYF
>TRBV18|NA|TRBJ2-1|TRBD2
TGTGCCAGCTCCCTCGGACTAGCGGGAGAGTGGAATGAGCAGTTCTTC
CASSLGLAGEWNEQFF
>TRBV4-3|NA|TRBJ1-2|NA
TGCGCCAGCAGCCAAGATGTGAGAGCCCACTATGGCTACACCTTC
CASSQDVRAHYGYTF
>TRBV30|once|TRBJ2-7|NA
TGTGCCTGGAGTCCGAGGAAACCCTACGAGCAGTACTTC
CAWSPRKPYEQYF
>TRBV9|once|TRBJ1-2|TRBD1
TGTGCCAGCAGCCCTGAACTCGGGACAGATACATTTCGGGGGTACACCTTC
CASSPELGTDTFRGYTF
>TRBV7-2|NA|TRBJ2-5|TRBD2
TGTGCCAGCAGCTTACGCGGGAGGCAAGAGACCCAGTACTTC
CASSLRGRQETQYF
>TRBV30|few|TRBJ1-3|NA
TGTGCCTGGAGTGACACTGGAAACACCATATATTTT
CAWSDTGNTIYF
>TRBV27|NA|TRBJ2-1|TRBD2
TGTGCCAGCAGTTTATGGAGCGGGGCTGACAATGAGCAGTTCTTC
CASSLWSGADNEQFF
>TRBV7-6|NA|TRBJ1-3|NA
TGTGCCAGCAGCTTAGTGGCGGGGACTTTAAACACCATATATTTT
CASSLVAGTLNTIYF
>TRBV7-9|NA|TRBJ2-1|TRBD2
TGTGCCAGCAGCTTAGCTCATAGGCGGGAGTCTAACAATGAGCAGTTCTTC
CASSLAHRRESNNEQFF
>TRBV2|many|TRBJ1-2|TRBD1
TGTGCCAGCAGTCGACAGGGGAACTATGGCTACACCTTC
CASSRQGNYGYTF
>TRBV5-1|NA|TRBJ2-1|NA
TGCGCCAGCAGCTCACGATCCCGTAGCGCTTTCTCCTACAATGAGCAGTTCTTC
CASSSRSRSAFSYNEQFF
>TRBV27|NA|TRBJ2-7|TRBD2
TGTGCCAGCAGTTACTTTAGCGGGAGTGCTTCCTACGAGCAGTACTTC
CASSYFSGSASYEQYF
>TRBV6-4|NA|TRBJ1-2|TRBD1
TGTGCCAGCGGGGGGGACAGGGGGGGCTATGGCTACACCTTC
CASGGDRGGYGYTF
>TRBV9|once|TRBJ2-7|NA
TGTGCCAGCAGCGTAGAGGGGTACTACGAGCAGTACTTC
CASSVEGYYEQYF
>TRBV25-1|NA|TRBJ2-3|NA
TGTGCCAGCAGTGCGGGTGGGTTAGGTGATACGCAGTATTTT
CASSAGGLGDTQYF
>TRBV6-1|once|TRBJ2-7|TRBD1
TGTGCCAGCACTGTACGAGGGACAGGGGTCTACGAGCAGTACTTC
CASTVRGTGVYEQYF
>TRBV4-3|NA|TRBJ2-1|TRBD2
TGCGCCAGCAGCCAAGCCGGGACTAGCGGGAGTGGCGATGAGCAGTTCTTC
CASSQAGTSGSGDEQFF
>TRBV18|NA|TRBJ2-7|TRBD1
TGTGCCAGCTCACCGGACAGGAGATCCTACGAGCAGTACTTC
CASSPDRRSYEQYF
>TRBV7-9|NA|TRBJ2-3|NA
TGTGCCAGCAGTCCCCCCCTCCAGCGGCGAAACACAGATACGCAGTATTTT
CASSPPLQRRNTDTQYF
>TRBV6-4|NA|TRBJ1-1|TRBD1
TGTGCCAGCAGTGCTGGTCCGGGACAGGGATCGACTGAAGCTTTCTTT
CASSAGPGQGSTEAFF
>TRBV7-8|once|TRBJ1-1|NA
TGTGCCAGCAGCCCGCGGGACCCCAAATATGCTTTCTTT
CASSPRDPKYAFF
>TRBV11-3|NA|TRBJ1-1|TRBD1
TGTGCCAGCAGCTTAGGCGGGGGGACAGTTGAAGCTTTCTTT
CASSLGGGTVEAFF
>TRBV10-3|NA|TRBJ2-3|NA
TGTGCCATCAGTGAGTCCCGGGGTTTGACTAGCACAGATACGCAGTATTTT
CAISESRGLTSTDTQYF
>TRBV2|NA|TRBJ2-7|TRBD2
TGTGCCAGCAGTGAACTGTCCGCGGGAGCGGCCTACGAGCAGTACTTC
CASSELSAGAAYEQYF
>TRBV2|NA|TRBJ1-5|NA
TGTGCCAGCGGGGGCGACAGCAATCAGCCCCAGCATTTT
CASGGDSNQPQHF
>TRBV19|NA|TRBJ2-7|NA
TGTGCCAGTAGTCAGGGGAGCTCCTACGAGCAGTACTTC
CASSQGSSYEQYF
>TRBV13|NA|TRBJ1-5|NA
TGTGCCAGCAGCCAAGGGGTGGGCCAGCCCCAGCATTTT
CASSQGVGQPQHF
>TRBV27|NA|TRBJ2-1|TRBD2
TGTGCCTCCGCCGGCGAGGGGCTAGCGGGAGGGATCTCCTACAATGAGCAGTTCTTC
CASAGEGLAGGISYNEQFF
>TRBV4-1|once|TRBJ2-7|TRBD1
TGCGCCAGCAGCCAAGGAGCAGGGGGTAGGTACGAGCAGTACTTC
CASSQGAGGRYEQYF
>TRBV7-9|NA|TRBJ2-7|NA
TGTGCCAGCAGCTCCCCGGTAGTAGCCGCCGGGGACGAGCAGTACTTC
CASSSPVVAAGDEQYF
>TRBV5-1|NA|TRBJ1-1|NA
TGCGCCAGCAGCCAACCCTCAGAGAACACTGAAGCTTTCTTT
CASSQPSENTEAFF
>TRBV28|NA|TRBJ2-7|TRBD2
TGTGCCAGCAGTTTCGCGGGAGCCACCTCCTACGAGCAGTACTTC
CASSFAGATSYEQYF
>TRBV7-2|NA|TRBJ2-5|TRBD1
TGTGCCAGCAGCACGGACAGGGCAGTAGAGACCCAGTACTTC
CASSTDRAVETQYF
>TRBV5-4|few|TRBJ1-1|NA
TGTGCCAGCAGCCTCGGGAAAGCTGAAGCTTTCTTT
CASSLGKAEAFF
>TRBV29-1|few|TRBJ1-1|NA
TGCAGCGTTGAGGAGGGGACTAACACTGAAGCTTTCTTT
CSVEEGTNTEAFF